The rows below give T cell receptor beta chains drawn from one sample of a study of T cells in Graves' hyperthyroidism and ophthalmopathy. TCRdb used MiXCR to reprocess the multiplex PCR reads, holding one entry per CDR3 protein. The sample shows hundreds of thousands of distinct CDR3 sequences, approximately 13% of them seen only once. The specimen was blood. Receptors were obtained from a woman aged 18-29 years with Graves' hyperthyroidism. CDR3s include the opening cysteine and the closing phenylalanine or tryptophan. The D gene is left open where the match is weak. Only part of the rows carry a size: once, few, many, or a class if the clone is expanded.

size: few; V: TRBV24-1; J: TRBJ2-2; D: TRBD2; CDR3: CATNPGTKNTGELFF; DNA: TGTGCCACCAACCCCGGGACTAAAAACACCGGGGAGCTGTTTTTT
size: once; V: TRBV5-5; J: TRBJ2-1; D: TRBD2; CDR3: CASSSLAGPYNEQFF; DNA: TGTGCCAGCAGCTCACTAGCGGGTCCCTACAATGAGCAGTTCTTC
size: many; V: TRBV6-1; J: TRBJ1-1; D: TRBD1; CDR3: CASQGGHLNTEAFF; DNA: TGTGCCAGCCAGGGGGGGCATTTGAACACTGAAGCTTTCTTT
size: -; V: TRBV7-8; J: TRBJ1-1; D: -; CDR3: CASSLGDREAFF; DNA: TGTGCCAGCAGCTTAGGGGACCGTGAAGCTTTCTTT
size: few; V: TRBV20-1; J: TRBJ2-5; D: -; CDR3: CSAAIETQYF; DNA: TGCAGTGCCGCTATAGAGACCCAGTACTTC
size: many; V: TRBV29-1; J: TRBJ2-7; D: TRBD1; CDR3: CSVYPGQGDYEQYF; DNA: TGCAGCGTCTACCCGGGACAGGGGGACTACGAGCAGTACTTC
size: many; V: TRBV6-1; J: TRBJ1-1; D: -; CDR3: CASSRGGDTEAFF; DNA: TGTGCCAGCAGTAGGGGTGGGGACACTGAAGCTTTCTTT
size: few; V: TRBV20-1; J: TRBJ2-5; D: -; CDR3: CSARREQETQYF; DNA: TGCAGTGCACGCAGGGAGCAAGAGACCCAGTACTTC
size: many; V: TRBV7-9; J: TRBJ1-3; D: -; CDR3: CASGKGTGNTIYF; DNA: TGTGCCAGCGGTAAGGGGACTGGAAACACCATATATTTT
size: few; V: TRBV4-1; J: TRBJ1-1; D: -; CDR3: CASSQDPRSPYSNTEAFF; DNA: TGCGCCAGCAGCCAAGATCCCCGCTCCCCTTACTCGAACACTGAAGCTTTCTTT